Below, one T cell receptor (beta chain) is given with its context. The sample originates from a study of blood T cell repertoires in COVID-19. Study in general: Collection of acute and convalescent COVID-19 samples took place in the United States, Italy and Spain.

V was pared by 1 base and J by 0 bases, with 12 bases between. In germline, CDR1 is KGHSH, CDR2 LQKENI. CDR3 length equals 16 residues. Assay used: immunoSEQ multiplex PCR; TCRdb lists only in-frame clones, some missing. The sample gives roughly 150,000 clones, around 87% of which show up once; approximately 6.1% is in the top ten. The TCR comes from a man older than 75 with acute or convalescent COVID-19. V and J are TRBV18 and TRBJ1-1; D gene unclear. Sequenced: peripheral blood. The CDR3 loop is CASSPQGGSLNTEAFF. DNA for the CDR3: TGTGCCAGCTCACCACAGGGCGGGTCGCTGAACACTGAAGCTTTCTTT.